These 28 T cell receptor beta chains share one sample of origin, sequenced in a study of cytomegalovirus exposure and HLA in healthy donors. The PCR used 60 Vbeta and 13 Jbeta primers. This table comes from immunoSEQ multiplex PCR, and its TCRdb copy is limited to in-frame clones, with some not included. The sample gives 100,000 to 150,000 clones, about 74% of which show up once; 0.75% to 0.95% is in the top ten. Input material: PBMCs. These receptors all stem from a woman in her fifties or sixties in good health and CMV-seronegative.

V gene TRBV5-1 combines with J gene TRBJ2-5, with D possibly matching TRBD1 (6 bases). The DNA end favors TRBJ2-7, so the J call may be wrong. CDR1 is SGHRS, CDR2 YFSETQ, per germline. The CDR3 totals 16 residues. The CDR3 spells CATHRGGGEGAYEQYF. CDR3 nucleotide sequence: TGCGCAACCCATCGGGGCGGAGGAGAGGGGGCCTACGAGCAGTACTTC.

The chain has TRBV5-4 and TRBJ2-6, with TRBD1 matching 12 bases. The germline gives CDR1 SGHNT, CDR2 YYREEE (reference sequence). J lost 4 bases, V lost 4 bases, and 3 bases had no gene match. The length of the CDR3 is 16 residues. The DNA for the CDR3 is TGTGCCAGCAGCCGGGGACAGGGGGCCGGGGCCAACGTCCTGACTTTC. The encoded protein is CASSRGQGAGANVLTF. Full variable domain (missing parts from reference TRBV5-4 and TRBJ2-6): ETGVTQSPTHLIKTRGQQVTLRCSSQSGHNTVSWYQQALGQGPQFIFQYYREEENGRGNFPPRFSGLQFPNYSSELNVNALELDDSALYLCASSRGQGAGANVLTFGAGSRLTVL.

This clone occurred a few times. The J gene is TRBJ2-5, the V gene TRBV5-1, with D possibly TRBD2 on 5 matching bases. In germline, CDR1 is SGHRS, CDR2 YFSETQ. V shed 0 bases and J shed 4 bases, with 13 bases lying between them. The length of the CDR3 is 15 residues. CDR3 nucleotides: TGCGCCAGCAGCTTGGGTGGAGGTTTGGGAGAGACCCAGTACTTC. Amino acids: CASSLGGGLGETQYF.

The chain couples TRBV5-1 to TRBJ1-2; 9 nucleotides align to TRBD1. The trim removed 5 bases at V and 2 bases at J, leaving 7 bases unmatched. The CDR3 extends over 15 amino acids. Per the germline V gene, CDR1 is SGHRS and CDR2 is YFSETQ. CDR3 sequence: CASSWGQGENYGYTF. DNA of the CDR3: TGCGCCAGCAGTTGGGGACAGGGAGAAAACTATGGCTACACCTTC.

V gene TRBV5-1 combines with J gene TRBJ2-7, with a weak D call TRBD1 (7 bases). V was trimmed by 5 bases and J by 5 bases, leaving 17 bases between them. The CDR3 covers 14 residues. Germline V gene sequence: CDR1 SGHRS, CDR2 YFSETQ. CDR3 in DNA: TGCGCCAGCAGAGTTTCGGGCAGGGGGGACGAGCAGTACTTC. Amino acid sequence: CASRVSGRGDEQYF.

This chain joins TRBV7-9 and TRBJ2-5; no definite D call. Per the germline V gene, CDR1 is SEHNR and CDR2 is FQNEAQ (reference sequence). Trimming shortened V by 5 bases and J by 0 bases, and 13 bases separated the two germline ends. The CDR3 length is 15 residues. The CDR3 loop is CASSAQSWYQETQYF. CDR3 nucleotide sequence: TGTGCCAGCAGCGCCCAGTCCTGGTACCAAGAGACCCAGTACTTC.

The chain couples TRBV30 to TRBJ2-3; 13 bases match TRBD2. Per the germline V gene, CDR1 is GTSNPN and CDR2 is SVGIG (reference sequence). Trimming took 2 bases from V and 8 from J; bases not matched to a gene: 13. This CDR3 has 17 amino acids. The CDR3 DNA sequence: TGTGCCTGGAGTCCCACGGCACTAGCGGGGGGGCTCGGTACGCAGTATTTT. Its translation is CAWSPTALAGGLGTQYF.

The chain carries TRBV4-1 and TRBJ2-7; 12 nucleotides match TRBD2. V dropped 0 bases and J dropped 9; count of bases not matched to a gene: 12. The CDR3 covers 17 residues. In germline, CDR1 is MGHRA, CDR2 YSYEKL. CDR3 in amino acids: CASSQEGGTSGRLGQYF. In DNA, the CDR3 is TGCGCCAGCAGCCAAGAAGGAGGCACTAGCGGGAGGCTCGGGCAGTACTTC.

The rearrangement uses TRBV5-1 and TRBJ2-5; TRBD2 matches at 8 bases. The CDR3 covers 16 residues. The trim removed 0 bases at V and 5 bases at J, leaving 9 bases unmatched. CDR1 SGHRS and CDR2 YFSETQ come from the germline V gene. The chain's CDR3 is CASSLGPSGPRETQYF. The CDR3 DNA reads TGCGCCAGCAGCTTGGGCCCTAGCGGGCCTAGGGAGACCCAGTACTTC.

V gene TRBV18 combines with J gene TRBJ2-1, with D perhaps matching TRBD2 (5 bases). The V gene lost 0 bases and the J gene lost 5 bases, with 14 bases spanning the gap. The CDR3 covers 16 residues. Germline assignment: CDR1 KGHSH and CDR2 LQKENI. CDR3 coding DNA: TGTGCCAGCTCACCACCGCTAAAGACTACGGACAATGAGCAGTTCTTC. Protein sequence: CASSPPLKTTDNEQFF.

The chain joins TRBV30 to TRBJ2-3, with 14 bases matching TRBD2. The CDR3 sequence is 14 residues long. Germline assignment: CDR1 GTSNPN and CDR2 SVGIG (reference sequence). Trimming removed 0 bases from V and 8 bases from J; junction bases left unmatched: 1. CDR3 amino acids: CAWSVGTSGSTQYF. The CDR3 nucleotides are TGTGCCTGGAGTGTAGGGACTAGCGGGAGTACGCAGTATTTT. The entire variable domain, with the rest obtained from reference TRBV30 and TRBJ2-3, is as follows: SQTIHQWPATLVQPVGSPLSLECTVEGTSNPNLYWYRQAAGRGLQLLFYSVGIGQISSEVPQNLSASRPQDRQFILSSKKLLLSDSGFYLCAWSVGTSGSTQYFGPGTRLTVL.

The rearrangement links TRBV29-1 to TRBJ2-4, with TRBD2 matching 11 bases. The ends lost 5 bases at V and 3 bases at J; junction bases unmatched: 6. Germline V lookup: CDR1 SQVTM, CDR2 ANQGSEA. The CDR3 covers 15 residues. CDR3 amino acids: CSVTLAGGLKNIQYF. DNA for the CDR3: TGCAGCGTTACGTTAGCGGGGGGGCTCAAAAACATTCAGTACTTC.

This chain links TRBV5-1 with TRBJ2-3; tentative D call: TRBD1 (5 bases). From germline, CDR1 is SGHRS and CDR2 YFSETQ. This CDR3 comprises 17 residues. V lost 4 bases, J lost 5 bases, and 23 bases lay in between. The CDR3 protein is CASSPLLQDFLLDTQYF. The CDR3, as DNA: TGCGCCAGCAGCCCACTCCTACAGGATTTTCTATTAGATACGCAGTATTTT.

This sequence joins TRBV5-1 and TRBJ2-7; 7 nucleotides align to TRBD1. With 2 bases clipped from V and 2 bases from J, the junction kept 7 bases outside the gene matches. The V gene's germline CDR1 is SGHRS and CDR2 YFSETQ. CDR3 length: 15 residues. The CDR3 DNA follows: TGCGCCAGCAGCTTAAGGGACAGAGGGGCCTACGAGCAGTACTTC. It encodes CASSLRDRGAYEQYF.

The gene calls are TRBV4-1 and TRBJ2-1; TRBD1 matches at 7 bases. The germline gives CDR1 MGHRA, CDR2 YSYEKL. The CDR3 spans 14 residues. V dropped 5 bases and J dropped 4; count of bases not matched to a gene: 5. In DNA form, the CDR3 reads TGCGCCAGCAGCGCAGGGACAGTATACAATGAGCAGTTCTTC. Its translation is CASSAGTVYNEQFF.

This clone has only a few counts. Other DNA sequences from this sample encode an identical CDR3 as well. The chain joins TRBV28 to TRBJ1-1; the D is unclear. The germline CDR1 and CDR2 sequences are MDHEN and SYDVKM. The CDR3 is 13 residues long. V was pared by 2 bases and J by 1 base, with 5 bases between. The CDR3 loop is CASSLPRNTEAFF. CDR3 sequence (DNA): TGTGCCAGCAGTTTACCTAGGAACACTGAAGCTTTCTTT. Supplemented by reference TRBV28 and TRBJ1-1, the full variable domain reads DVKVTQSSRYLVKRTGEKVFLECVQDMDHENMFWYRQDPGLGLRLIYFSYDVKMKEKGDIPEGYSVSREKKERFSLILESASTNQTSMYLCASSLPRNTEAFFGQGTRLTVV.

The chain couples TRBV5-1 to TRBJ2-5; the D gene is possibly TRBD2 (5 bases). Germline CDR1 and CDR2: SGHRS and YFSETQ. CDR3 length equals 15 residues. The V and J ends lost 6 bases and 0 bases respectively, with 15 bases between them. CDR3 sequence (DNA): TGCGCCAGCACTCCCCTCCCCGGGAACCAAGAGACCCAGTACTTC. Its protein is CASTPLPGNQETQYF. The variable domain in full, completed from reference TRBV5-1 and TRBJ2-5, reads KAGVTQTPRYLIKTRGQQVTLSCSPISGHRSVSWYQQTPGQGLQFLFEYFSETQRNKGNFPGRFSGRQFSNSRSEMNVSTLELGDSALYLCASTPLPGNQETQYFGPGTRLLVL.

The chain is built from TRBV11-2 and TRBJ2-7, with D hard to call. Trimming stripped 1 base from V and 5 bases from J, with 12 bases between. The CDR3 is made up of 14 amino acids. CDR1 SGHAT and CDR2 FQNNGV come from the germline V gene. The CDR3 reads CASSLGFMSDEQYF. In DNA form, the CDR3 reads TGTGCCAGCAGCTTAGGTTTCATGTCGGACGAGCAGTACTTC.

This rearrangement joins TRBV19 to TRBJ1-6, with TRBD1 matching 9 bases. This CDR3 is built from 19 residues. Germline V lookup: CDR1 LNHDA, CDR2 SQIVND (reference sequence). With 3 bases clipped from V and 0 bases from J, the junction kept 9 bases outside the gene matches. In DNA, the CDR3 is TGTGCCAGTAGTATGTCGACAGGGGGTCGAAGCTCCTATAATTCACCCCTCCACTTT. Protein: CASSMSTGGRSSYNSPLHF.

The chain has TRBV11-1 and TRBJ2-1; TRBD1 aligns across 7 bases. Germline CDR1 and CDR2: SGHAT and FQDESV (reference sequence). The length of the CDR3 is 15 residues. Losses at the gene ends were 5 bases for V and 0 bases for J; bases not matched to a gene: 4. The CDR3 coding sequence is TGTGCCAGCAGCCTGGGACAGAGCTCCTACAATGAGCAGTTCTTC. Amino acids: CASSLGQSSYNEQFF.

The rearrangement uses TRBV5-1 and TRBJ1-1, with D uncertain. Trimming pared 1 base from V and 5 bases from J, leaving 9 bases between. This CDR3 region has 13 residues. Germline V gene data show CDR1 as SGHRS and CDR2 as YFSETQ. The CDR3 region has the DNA TGCGCCAGCAGCTTGAACAGAGCAACTGAAGCTTTCTTT. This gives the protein CASSLNRATEAFF.

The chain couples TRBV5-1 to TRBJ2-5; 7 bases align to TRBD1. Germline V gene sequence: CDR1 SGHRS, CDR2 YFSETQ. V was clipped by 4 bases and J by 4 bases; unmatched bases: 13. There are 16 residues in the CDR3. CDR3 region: CASSPGTEQTGETQYF. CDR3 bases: TGCGCCAGCAGCCCGGGGACAGAGCAGACGGGAGAGACCCAGTACTTC. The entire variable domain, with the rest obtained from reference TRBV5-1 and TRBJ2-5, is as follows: KAGVTQTPRYLIKTRGQQVTLSCSPISGHRSVSWYQQTPGQGLQFLFEYFSETQRNKGNFPGRFSGRQFSNSRSEMNVSTLELGDSALYLCASSPGTEQTGETQYFGPGTRLLVL.

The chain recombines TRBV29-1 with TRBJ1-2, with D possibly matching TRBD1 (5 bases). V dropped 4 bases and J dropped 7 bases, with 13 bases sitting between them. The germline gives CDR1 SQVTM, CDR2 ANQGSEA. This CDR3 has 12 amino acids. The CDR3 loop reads CSVVGAGSGYTF. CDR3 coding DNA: TGCAGCGTTGTCGGGGCGGGGAGTGGCTACACCTTC.

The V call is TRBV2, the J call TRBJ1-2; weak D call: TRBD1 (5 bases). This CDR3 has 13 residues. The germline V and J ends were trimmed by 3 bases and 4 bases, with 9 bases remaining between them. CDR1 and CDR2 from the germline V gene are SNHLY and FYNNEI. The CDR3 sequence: CASSDRGGYGYTF. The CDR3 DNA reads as TGTGCCAGCAGTGATCGGGGGGGCTATGGCTACACCTTC.

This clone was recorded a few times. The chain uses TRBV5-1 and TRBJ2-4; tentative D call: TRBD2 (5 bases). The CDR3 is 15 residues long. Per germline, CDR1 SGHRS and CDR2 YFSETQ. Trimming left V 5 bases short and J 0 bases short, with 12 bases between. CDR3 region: CASSRGDVAKNIQYF. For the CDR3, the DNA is TGCGCCAGCAGTCGGGGAGATGTAGCCAAAAACATTCAGTACTTC.

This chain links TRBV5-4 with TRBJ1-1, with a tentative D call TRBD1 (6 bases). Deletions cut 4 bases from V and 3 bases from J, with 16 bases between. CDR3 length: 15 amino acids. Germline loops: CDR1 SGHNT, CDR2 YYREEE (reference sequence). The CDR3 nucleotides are TGTGCCAGCAGCAACCAGGGGCGGTTAGACACTGAAGCTTTCTTT. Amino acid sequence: CASSNQGRLDTEAFF.

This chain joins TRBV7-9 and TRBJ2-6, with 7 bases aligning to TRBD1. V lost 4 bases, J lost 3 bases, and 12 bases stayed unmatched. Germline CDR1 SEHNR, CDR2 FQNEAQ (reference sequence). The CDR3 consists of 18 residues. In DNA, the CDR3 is TGTGCCAGCAGCTCCCTCGGGACAGCCTGGGGTGGGGCCAACGTCCTGACTTTC. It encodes CASSSLGTAWGGANVLTF.

The CDR3 DNA follows: TGTGCCAGTAGTATATTATCAGATCAAGCCAAAAACATTCAGTACTTC. Its translation: CASSILSDQAKNIQYF. This rearrangement joins TRBV19 to TRBJ2-4; D gene unclear. Germline values: CDR1 LNHDA, CDR2 SQIVND (reference sequence). Trimming pared 2 bases from V and 0 bases from J, leaving 11 bases between. CDR3 size: 16 residues.